What follows are 18 T cell receptor beta chains derived from one specimen sequenced in a study of human T cells and chemical hapten exposure. TCRdb passed the RACE reads through MiXCR, listing each CDR3 protein once. Here the sample spans more than 85,000 distinct CDR3 sequences, approximately 8.8% being singletons. Time point denoted: patch test 2, 6 weeks after DPC sensitization. As to treatment: therapeutic diphenylcyclopropenone sensitization with weekly scalp DPC. The sample was whole blood, taken in connection with sensitization to the hapten diphenylcyclopropenone (DPC). The receptors were gathered from a woman between 35 and 50 years old with alopecia areata. Some clones in this sample may be carry-over from other donors' samples.

The genes are TRBV4-3 and TRBJ1-2, with unresolved D. Germline V gene data show CDR1 as LGHNA and CDR2 as YSLEER. CDR3 length equals 18 residues. The V end lost 0 bases, the J end lost 0 bases, and 17 bases lay between the germline ends. The CDR3 is CASSQDLRVVKANYGYTF. CDR3 nucleotide sequence: TGCGCCAGCAGCCAAGACCTCCGGGTCGTGAAAGCTAACTATGGCTACACCTTC.

This sequence joins TRBV20-1 and TRBJ2-3, with TRBD1 identical over 7 bases. Losses at the gene ends were 3 bases for V and 0 bases for J; bases not matched to a gene: 9. CDR1 and CDR2 (germline): DFQATT, SNEGSKA (reference sequence). The CDR3 consists of 16 residues. Here the CDR3 reads CSASLRGPSSTDTQYF. CDR3 bases: TGCAGTGCTAGTTTGAGGGGGCCTTCTAGCACAGATACGCAGTATTTT.

This clonotype was seen many times. This chain links TRBV7-9 with TRBJ1-1; D is ambiguous. With 5 bases removed from V and 1 base from J, the gap between germline ends came to 8 bases. The CDR3 is 13 residues long. Per germline, CDR1 SEHNR and CDR2 FQNEAQ (reference sequence). CDR3 sequence: CASSPTWNTEAFF. The DNA of the CDR3 is TGTGCCAGCAGCCCAACCTGGAACACTGAAGCTTTCTTT.

This clonotype was observed a few times. The gene calls are TRBV28 and TRBJ1-5; 10 bases are shared with TRBD1. Trimming at V came to 4 bases and at J to 10 bases, leaving 19 bases not matched to a gene. The length of the CDR3 is 18 residues. Germline CDR1 reads MDHEN; CDR2 reads SYDVKM. CDR3 coding DNA: TGTGCCAGCAGTTACCCGACAGGGGGCTTTTTTCACTTATCCCCCCAGCATTTT. It codes for CASSYPTGGFFHLSPQHF.

This clonotype was seen ten or more times. This chain links TRBV3-1 with TRBJ1-6; D unclear. The length of the CDR3 is 17 residues. V dropped 0 bases and J dropped 0 bases, with 9 bases sitting between them. Germline CDR1 reads LGHDT; CDR2 reads YNNKEL (reference sequence). Written as DNA, the CDR3 is TGTGCCAGCAGCCAAGAATTCATGAGCTCCTATAATTCACCCCTCCACTTT. It is translated as CASSQEFMSSYNSPLHF.

Only a few counts were recorded for this clonotype. The V and J genes are TRBV6-2 or TRBV6-3 and TRBJ1-5; maybe TRBD1 (5 bases). V was clipped by 7 bases and J by 1 base, with 14 bases between them. The V gene's germline CDR1 is MNHEY and CDR2 SVGEGT. The length of the CDR3 is 15 residues. The CDR3 bases are TGTGCCAGCAATCGCGGGGACTTGAGCAATCAGCCCCAGCATTTT. It specifies CASNRGDLSNQPQHF.

The genes are TRBV28 and TRBJ2-5; D possibly corresponds to TRBD2 (6 bases). Germline V CDR1 and CDR2: MDHEN, SYDVKM. V lost 4 bases and J 3 bases, leaving 12 bases between the germline ends. This CDR3 has 14 residues. Written as DNA, the CDR3 is TGTGCCAGCAGTTCCCCGGGACTTGAAGAGACCCAGTACTTC. It yields the protein CASSSPGLEETQYF.

This clonotype has ten or more counts. This chain links TRBV4-1 with TRBJ2-3; 9 bases are a match to TRBD2. The CDR3 sequence is 16 residues long. With V trimmed by 4 bases and J by 0 bases, 5 bases remained unmatched. The germline CDR1 and CDR2 sequences are MGHRA and YSYEKL. CDR3 coding DNA: TGCGCCAGCAGCCTCAGACTAGCGGAAAGCACAGATACGCAGTATTTT. This gives the protein CASSLRLAESTDTQYF.

The rearrangement uses TRBV24-1 and TRBJ2-3; TRBD2 might be the D (7 bases). CDR1 is KGHDR and CDR2 is SFDVKD in the germline V gene. The CDR3 length is 16 residues. V gave up 0 bases and J gave up 2 bases, with 11 bases separating them. CDR3 nucleotide sequence: TGTGCCACCAGTGATTTGGCGGGGGCCCCCACAGATACGCAGTATTTT. Amino acids: CATSDLAGAPTDTQYF.

The chain recombines TRBV2 with TRBJ2-3; D call uncertain. V shed 1 base and J shed 6 bases, with 11 bases lying between them. CDR3 length: 14 amino acids. Germline V gene sequence: CDR1 SNHLY, CDR2 FYNNEI. DNA for the CDR3: TGTGCCAGCAGTGAAGGGATTATCGGTGATACGCAGTATTTT. It yields the protein CASSEGIIGDTQYF.

The chain has TRBV27 and TRBJ2-2; D possibly matches TRBD1 or TRBD2 (5 bases each). The V gene lost 5 bases and the J gene lost 5 bases, with 9 bases spanning the gap. CDR3 length equals 13 residues. The germline V gene encodes CDR1 MNHEY and CDR2 SMNVEV (reference sequence). The CDR3 is CASSRGLTGELFF. CDR3 DNA sequence: TGTGCCAGCAGTCGGGGCCTTACCGGGGAGCTGTTTTTT.

This clonotype was counted many times. The rearrangement joins TRBV7-9 to TRBJ1-4; tentative D call: TRBD1 (5 bases). CDR3 length: 14 residues. CDR1 SEHNR and CDR2 FQNEAQ come from the germline V gene (reference sequence). V was trimmed by 6 bases and J by 7 bases, leaving 15 bases between them. CDR3 DNA sequence: TGTGCCAGCAGTACTCCGCGTCAGGGTGAAAAACTGTTTTTT. This encodes CASSTPRQGEKLFF.

This clonotype showed up just a few times. This rearrangement joins TRBV5-1 to TRBJ2-5; D not certain. CDR1 SGHRS and CDR2 YFSETQ come from the germline V gene. This CDR3 spans 15 amino acids. Trimming left V 5 bases short and J 0 bases short, with 14 bases between. The CDR3 spells CASRHPLPYQETQYF. The CDR3 DNA reads as TGCGCCAGCAGGCACCCCCTACCGTACCAAGAGACCCAGTACTTC.

This clonotype was counted many times. This chain joins TRBV18 and TRBJ2-5, with a possible D match to TRBD1 (6 bases). Per the germline V gene, CDR1 is KGHSH and CDR2 is LQKENI. The CDR3 sequence is 13 residues long. V lost 6 bases to trimming and J lost 2 bases, with 10 bases between them. The CDR3 is CASSQDRQETQYF. In DNA form, the CDR3 reads TGTGCCAGCTCGCAGGACAGACAAGAGACCCAGTACTTC. The full variable domain, in which reference TRBV18 and TRBJ2-5 provide the parts outside the CDR3, is NAGVMQNPRHLVRRRGQEARLRCSPMKGHSHVYWYRQLPEEGLKFMVYLQKENIIDESGMPKERFSAEFPKEGPSILRIQQVVRGDSAAYFCASSQDRQETQYFGPGTRLLVL.

This clonotype was counted at least ten times. This chain joins TRBV15 and TRBJ1-3, with D possibly being TRBD1 (6 bases). CDR3 length: 17 residues. Deletions cut 1 base from V and 0 bases from J, with 13 bases between. Looked up from germline, CDR1 is LNHNV and CDR2 is YYDKDF (reference sequence). The CDR3 DNA follows: TGTGCCACCAGCAGAGCTGGGACATTCCTCTCTGGAAACACCATATATTTT. It encodes CATSRAGTFLSGNTIYF.

This clonotype showed up many times. This chain links TRBV6-6 with TRBJ1-4; TRBD1 matches at 7 bases. The CDR3 contains 14 residues. CDR1 and CDR2 from the germline V gene are MNHNY and SVGAGI (reference sequence). V was clipped by 5 bases and J by 1 base; unmatched bases: 1. The CDR3 sequence: CASSQGGTNEKLFF. CDR3 in DNA: TGTGCCAGCAGTCAGGGGGGAACTAATGAAAAACTGTTTTTT.

The rearrangement joins TRBV29-1 to TRBJ2-3, with unresolved D. Trimming cost V 2 bases and J 2 bases, with 8 bases left between them. CDR1 SQVTM and CDR2 ANQGSEA come from the germline V gene. This CDR3 comprises 13 residues. The CDR3 loop reads CSVELQLTDTQYF. CDR3 coding DNA: TGCAGCGTTGAATTACAGCTCACAGATACGCAGTATTTT.

This chain uses TRBV7-2 with TRBJ2-1; TRBD2 matches 13 bases. Germline CDR1 SGHTA, CDR2 FQGNSA. V shed 5 bases and J 8 bases; nucleotides not matched to a gene: 3. The CDR3 is made up of 14 amino acids. CDR3 coding DNA: TGTGCCAGCAGCCTCGGACTAGCGGGGGATGAGCAGTTCTTC. It encodes CASSLGLAGDEQFF. Complete variable domain (other parts from reference TRBV7-2 and TRBJ2-1): GAGVSQSPSNKVTEKGKDVELRCDPISGHTALYWYRQSLGQGLEFLIYFQGNSAPDKSGLPSDRFSAERTGGSVSTLTIQRTQQEDSAVYLCASSLGLAGDEQFFGPGTRLTVL.